This T cell receptor beta chain derives from a study of control samples from healthy donors and cancer patients. This CDR3 has 15 amino acids. Trimming removed 0 bases at V and 4 bases at J, with 12 bases between. Germline values: CDR1 MNHEY, CDR2 SVGAGI. The data were produced by immunoSEQ multiplex PCR, yet TCRdb's version contains in-frame clones alone and is incomplete. This table has 78,000 or so clones, approximately 91% appearing once. This sequence originates from a woman aged 45-65 years in good health. The J gene is TRBJ1-2, the V gene TRBV6-5, with a tentative D call TRBD1 (6 bases). Source material: blood. The CDR3 region has the DNA TGTGCCAGCAGTTACTCGGGGGCAGGGACCTATGGCTACACCTTC. This gives the protein CASSYSGAGTYGYTF.